The next 3 T cell receptor beta chains were all read from a single sample in a study of T-cell reconstitution after alpha-beta-depleted transplantation in children. Unique molecular identifiers were incorporated when the TCRbeta library was constructed. TCRdb independently ran MiXCR on the PCR reads; one entry per CDR3 protein. The data show around 380,000 distinct CDR3 sequences, 9.5% to 13% seen once. The sequenced sample was PBMCs from the stem cell graft donor, obtained from the stem cell graft. The receptors shown here come from a human donor who donated a stem cell graft to a child with acute myeloid leukemia.

This chain joins TRBV6-5 and TRBJ2-1; the match to TRBD2 covers 13 bases. Looked up from germline, CDR1 is MNHEY and CDR2 is SVGAGI. The CDR3 sequence is 17 residues long. J was trimmed by 0 bases and V by 6 bases; bases with no gene match: 5. The CDR3 DNA is TGTGCCAGCAGCCCGGGACTAGCGGGGATCTCCTACAATGAGCAGTTCTTC. It codes for CASSPGLAGISYNEQFF.

This clonotype was recorded many times. J is TRBJ2-2 and V is TRBV9, with 10 bases aligning to TRBD2. The CDR3 is made up of 17 amino acids. The V gene end was trimmed by 4 bases and the J gene end by 6 bases; junction bases not matched to a gene: 12. CDR1 is SGDLS and CDR2 is YYNGEE in the germline V gene. The DNA of the CDR3 is TGTGCCAGCAGCCCCCCGCGGAGGACTAGCGGAGCCGGGGAGCTGTTTTTT. This sequence encodes CASSPPRRTSGAGELFF.

V gene TRBV7-8 combines with J gene TRBJ2-3; D could derive from TRBD1 or TRBD2 (5 bases each). CDR1 SGHVS and CDR2 FQNEAQ come from the germline V gene. Between the trimmed V and J ends, which lost 7 bases and 0 bases, there was a span of 11 bases. The length of the CDR3 is 14 residues. The chain's CDR3 is CASTLRDSTDTQYF. In DNA form, the CDR3 reads TGTGCCAGCACACTCCGGGACAGCACAGATACGCAGTATTTT.